Described below is a single T cell receptor beta chain sequence and its context. The junction had 5 bases not matched to a gene; V was cut back by 6 bases and J by 3 bases. The CDR3 covers 14 residues. Germline CDR1 MNHEY, CDR2 SVGAGI. The data stem from a study of blood T cell repertoires in COVID-19. Data came from immunoSEQ multiplex PCR; TCRdb stores just in-frame clones and leaves some out. The data show 200,000 to 250,000 clones, approximately 87% seen once. This sequence was found in a woman aged 45-59 years in a cohort exposed to, infected with or recovered from COVID-19 (not recorded which). This chain uses TRBV6-5 with TRBJ1-5, with TRBD1 identical over 7 bases. Material: PBMCs or T cells enriched from blood (not recorded which). The CDR3 DNA is TGTGCCAGCAGACAGGGACAGTTCAATCAGCCCCAGCATTTT. Its translation: CASRQGQFNQPQHF.